This TCR beta chain came from a study of T cell changes during pregnancy in multiple sclerosis. Clones were read by immunoSEQ multiplex PCR, and TCRdb kept only the in-frame ones, dropping some. This sample has around 95,000 clones, with approximately 95% found just once. The V gene's germline CDR1 is SGDLS and CDR2 YYNGEE. The CDR3 runs 13 residues. V lost 3 bases to trimming and J lost 12 bases; unmatched junction nucleotides: 2. Sample: peripheral blood, taken after pregnancy. This TCR was sampled from a female donor in good health, enrolled as a control in a pregnancy study. The rearrangement uses TRBV9 and TRBJ2-1; TRBD2 agrees at 14 bases. The CDR3 nucleotides are TGTGCCAGCAGCGCTGGACTAGCGGGAGGGCAGTTCTTC. Its translation: CASSAGLAGGQFF.